This T cell receptor beta chain comes out of a study of T cell changes during pregnancy in multiple sclerosis. The germline CDR1 and CDR2 sequences are SGHNT and YYREEE (reference sequence). The V and J ends lost 4 bases and 5 bases respectively, with 10 bases between them. This CDR3 is built from 13 residues. Sequenced by immunoSEQ multiplex PCR; TCRdb stores in-frame clones only, minus some. Of over 50,000 clones in the sample, approximately 92% were seen once. The sequence came from a female donor with multiple sclerosis, enrolled in a pregnancy study. The chain uses TRBV5-4 and TRBJ1-5, with TRBD1 as a possible D gene (6 bases). This specimen consisted of CD4+ T cells from peripheral blood mononuclear cells, obtained in the third trimester of pregnancy. The CDR3 sequence is CASSRDIDQPQHF. Written as DNA, the CDR3 is TGTGCCAGCAGCCGGGACATCGATCAGCCCCAGCATTTT.